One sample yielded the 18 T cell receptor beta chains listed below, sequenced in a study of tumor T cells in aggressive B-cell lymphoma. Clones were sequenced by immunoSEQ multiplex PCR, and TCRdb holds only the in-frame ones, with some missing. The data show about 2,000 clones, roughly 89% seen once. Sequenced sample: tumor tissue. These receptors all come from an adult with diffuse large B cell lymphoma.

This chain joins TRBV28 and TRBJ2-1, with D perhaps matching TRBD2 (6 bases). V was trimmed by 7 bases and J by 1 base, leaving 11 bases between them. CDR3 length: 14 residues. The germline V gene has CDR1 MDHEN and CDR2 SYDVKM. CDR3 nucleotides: TGTGCCAGCACTTTGACTAGTTCCTACAATGAGCAGTTCTTC. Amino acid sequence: CASTLTSSYNEQFF. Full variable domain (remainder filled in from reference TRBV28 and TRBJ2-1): DVKVTQSSRYLVKRTGEKVFLECVQDMDHENMFWYRQDPGLGLRLIYFSYDVKMKEKGDIPEGYSVSREKKERFSLILESASTNQTSMYLCASTLTSSYNEQFFGPGTRLTVL.

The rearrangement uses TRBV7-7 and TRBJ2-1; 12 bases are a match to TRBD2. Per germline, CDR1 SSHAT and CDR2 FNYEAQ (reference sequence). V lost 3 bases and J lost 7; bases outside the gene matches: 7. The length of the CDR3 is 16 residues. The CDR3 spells CASSLGASGRVNEQFF. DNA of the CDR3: TGTGCCAGCAGCTTGGGGGCTAGCGGGAGGGTTAATGAGCAGTTCTTC.

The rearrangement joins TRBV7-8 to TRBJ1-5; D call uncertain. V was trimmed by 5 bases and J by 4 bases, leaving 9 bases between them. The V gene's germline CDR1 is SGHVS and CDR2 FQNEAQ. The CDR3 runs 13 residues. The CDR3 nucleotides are TGTGCCAGCAGCCTCCAGTTTAATCAGCCCCAGCATTTT. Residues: CASSLQFNQPQHF.

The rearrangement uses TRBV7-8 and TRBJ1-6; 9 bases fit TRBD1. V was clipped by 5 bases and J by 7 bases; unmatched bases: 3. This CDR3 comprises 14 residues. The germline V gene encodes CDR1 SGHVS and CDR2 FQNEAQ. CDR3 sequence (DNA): TGTGCCAGCAGCCTCGACAGGGGGAATTCACCCCTCCACTTT. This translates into CASSLDRGNSPLHF.

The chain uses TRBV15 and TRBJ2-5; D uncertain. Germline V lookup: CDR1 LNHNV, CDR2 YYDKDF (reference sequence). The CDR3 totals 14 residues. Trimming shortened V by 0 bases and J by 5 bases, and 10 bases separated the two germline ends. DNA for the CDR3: TGTGCCACCAGCAGAGAATCGCGGTACGAGACCCAGTACTTC. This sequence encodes CATSRESRYETQYF.

CDR3 in amino acids: CASERERRETQYF. The DNA of the CDR3 is TGTGCCAGTGAGCGGGAGAGGCGGGAGACCCAGTACTTC. The chain has TRBV6-1 and TRBJ2-5, with TRBD2 matching over 8 bases. This CDR3 contains 13 residues. V gave up 9 bases and J gave up 5 bases; unmatched junction bases: 8. The V gene's germline CDR1 is MNHNS and CDR2 SASEGT.

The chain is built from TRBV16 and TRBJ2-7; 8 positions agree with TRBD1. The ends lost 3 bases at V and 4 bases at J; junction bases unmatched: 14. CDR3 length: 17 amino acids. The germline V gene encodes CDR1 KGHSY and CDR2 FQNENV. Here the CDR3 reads CASSQNGQGPYLYEQYF. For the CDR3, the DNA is TGTGCCAGCAGCCAGAACGGACAGGGTCCGTATCTTTACGAGCAGTACTTC.

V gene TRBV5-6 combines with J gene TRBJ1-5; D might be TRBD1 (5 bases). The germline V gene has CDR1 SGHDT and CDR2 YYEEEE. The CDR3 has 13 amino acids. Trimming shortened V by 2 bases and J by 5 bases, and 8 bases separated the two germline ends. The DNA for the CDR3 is TGTGCCAGCAGCTTTGGGGCGGATCAGCCCCAGCATTTT. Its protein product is CASSFGADQPQHF.

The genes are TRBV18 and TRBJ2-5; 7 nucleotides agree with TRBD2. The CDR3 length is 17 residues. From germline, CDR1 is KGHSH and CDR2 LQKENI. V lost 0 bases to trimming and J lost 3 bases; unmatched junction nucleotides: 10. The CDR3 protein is CASSPPTFRGREETQYF. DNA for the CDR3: TGTGCCAGCTCACCACCCACTTTCCGCGGGAGAGAAGAGACCCAGTACTTC.

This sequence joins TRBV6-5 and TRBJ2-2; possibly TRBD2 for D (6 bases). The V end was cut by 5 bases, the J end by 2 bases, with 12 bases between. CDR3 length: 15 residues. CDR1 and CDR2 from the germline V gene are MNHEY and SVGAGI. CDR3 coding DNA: TGTGCCAGCAGTACGGGGGACTCAAACACCGGGGAGCTGTTTTTT. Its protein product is CASSTGDSNTGELFF.

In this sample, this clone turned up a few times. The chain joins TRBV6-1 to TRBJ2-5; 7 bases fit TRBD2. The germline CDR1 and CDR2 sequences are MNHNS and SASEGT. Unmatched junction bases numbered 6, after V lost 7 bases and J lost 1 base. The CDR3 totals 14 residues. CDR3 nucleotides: TGTGCCAGCACCGAACTAGCGAGCCAAGAGACCCAGTACTTC. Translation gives CASTELASQETQYF.

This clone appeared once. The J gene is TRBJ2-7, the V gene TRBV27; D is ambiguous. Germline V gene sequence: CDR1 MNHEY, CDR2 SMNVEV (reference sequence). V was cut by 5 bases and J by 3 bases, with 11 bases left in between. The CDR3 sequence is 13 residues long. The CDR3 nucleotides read TGTGCCAGCAGTCTTACTCTGCACTACGAGCAGTACTTC. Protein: CASSLTLHYEQYF.

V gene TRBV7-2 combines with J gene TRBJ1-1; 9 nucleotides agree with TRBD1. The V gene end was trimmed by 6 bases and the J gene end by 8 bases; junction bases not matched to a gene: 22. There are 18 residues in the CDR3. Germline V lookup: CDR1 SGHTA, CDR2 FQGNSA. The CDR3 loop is CASSPARDRVGWWREAFF. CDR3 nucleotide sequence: TGTGCCAGCAGTCCAGCGAGGGACAGGGTCGGTTGGTGGCGGGAAGCTTTCTTT.

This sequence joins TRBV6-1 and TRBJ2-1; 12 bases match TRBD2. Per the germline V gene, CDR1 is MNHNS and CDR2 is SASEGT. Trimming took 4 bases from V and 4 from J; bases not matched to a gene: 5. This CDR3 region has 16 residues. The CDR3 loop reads CASSGLAGDIYNEQFF. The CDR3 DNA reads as TGTGCCAGCAGTGGACTAGCGGGAGACATTTACAATGAGCAGTTCTTC.

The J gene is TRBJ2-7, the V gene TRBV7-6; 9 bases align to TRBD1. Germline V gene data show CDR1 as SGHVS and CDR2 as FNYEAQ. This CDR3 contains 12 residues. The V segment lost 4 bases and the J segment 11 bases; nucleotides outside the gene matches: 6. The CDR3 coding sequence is TGTGCCAGCAGCTCGTGGACAGGGGAGGAGTACTTC. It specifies CASSSWTGEEYF.

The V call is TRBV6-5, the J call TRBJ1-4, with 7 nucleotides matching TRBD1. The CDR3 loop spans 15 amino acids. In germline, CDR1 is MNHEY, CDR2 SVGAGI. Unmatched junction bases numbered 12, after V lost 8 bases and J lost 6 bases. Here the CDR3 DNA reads TGTGCCAGCGGGAGACGGGACAGCCCCTATGAAAAACTGTTTTTT. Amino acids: CASGRRDSPYEKLFF.

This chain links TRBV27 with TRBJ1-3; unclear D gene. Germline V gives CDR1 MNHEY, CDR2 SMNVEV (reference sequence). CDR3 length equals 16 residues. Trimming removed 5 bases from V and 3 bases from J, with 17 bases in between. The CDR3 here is CASSAYSASFGNTIYF. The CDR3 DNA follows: TGTGCCAGCAGTGCATACAGTGCGAGCTTTGGAAACACCATATATTTT.

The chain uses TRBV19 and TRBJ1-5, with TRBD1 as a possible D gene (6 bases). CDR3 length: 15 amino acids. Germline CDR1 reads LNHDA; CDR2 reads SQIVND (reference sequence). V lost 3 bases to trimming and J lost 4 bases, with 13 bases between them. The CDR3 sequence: CASSIPQGRNQPQHF. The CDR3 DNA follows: TGTGCCAGTAGTATCCCACAGGGTAGGAATCAGCCCCAGCATTTT.